This TCR beta chain is from a study of Graves' ophthalmopathy and Graves' hyperthyroidism. Trimming removed 0 bases from V and 6 bases from J, with 8 bases in between. Germline values: CDR1 MNHEY, CDR2 SVGAGI. This CDR3 region has 13 residues. RNA transcripts provided the template for amplifying TCR beta CDR3 regions. First-round RT-PCR employed HTBI primers, with a second-round multiplex PCR after it. TCRdb analysed the multiplex PCR reads with MiXCR anew, one entry per CDR3 protein. The table has 300,000 to 450,000 distinct CDR3 sequences, about 17% seen once; the top ten hold 2.4%. Of note for this clonotype: With a much larger clone just one base away, this may be a read error.

The sample comprised peripheral blood. The sequence was collected from an adult woman with stable Graves' hyperthyroidism. The chain uses TRBV6-5 and TRBJ1-1; D is undetermined. This CDR3 reads CASSYSPYSEAFF. The DNA for the CDR3 is TGTGCCAGCAGTTACTCTCCGTACTCTGAAGCTTTCTTT.